This TCR beta chain was sequenced during a study of Ad26.COV2.S vaccination and SARS-CoV-2 variants. TCRdb's copy holds only in-frame clones and misses some; the assay was immunoSEQ multiplex PCR. The sample includes 300,000 to 400,000 clones, roughly 84% of them seen just once. Germline V gene lookup returns CDR1 MNHEY and CDR2 SMNVEV (reference sequence). With 6 bases removed from V and 0 bases from J, the gap between germline ends came to 14 bases. CDR3 length equals 16 residues. Treatment here: 19 received Ad26.COV2.S at low or high dose, single or two shots; about 5 received placebo; per-sample allocation not given. Material that was analyzed had been drawn on day 63 after the first vaccine or placebo injection.

This receptor was taken from a person between 18 and 60 years old who received the Ad26.COV2.S COVID-19 vaccine or a placebo. The chain recombines TRBV27 with TRBJ1-4, with D maybe TRBD1 (6 bases). Material: peripheral blood, obtained in a trial of Ad26.COV2.S vaccine versus placebo. CDR3 protein: CASRRGQFATNEKLFF. Here the CDR3 DNA reads TGTGCCAGCAGACGAGGACAGTTTGCAACTAATGAAAAACTGTTTTTT. The variable domain in full, with the rest retrieved from reference TRBV27 and TRBJ1-4, is EAQVTQNPRYLITVTGKKLTVTCSQNMNHEYMSWYRQDPGLGLRQIYYSMNVEVTDKGDVPEGYKVSRKEKRNFPLILESPSPNQTSLYFCASRRGQFATNEKLFFGSGTQLSVL.